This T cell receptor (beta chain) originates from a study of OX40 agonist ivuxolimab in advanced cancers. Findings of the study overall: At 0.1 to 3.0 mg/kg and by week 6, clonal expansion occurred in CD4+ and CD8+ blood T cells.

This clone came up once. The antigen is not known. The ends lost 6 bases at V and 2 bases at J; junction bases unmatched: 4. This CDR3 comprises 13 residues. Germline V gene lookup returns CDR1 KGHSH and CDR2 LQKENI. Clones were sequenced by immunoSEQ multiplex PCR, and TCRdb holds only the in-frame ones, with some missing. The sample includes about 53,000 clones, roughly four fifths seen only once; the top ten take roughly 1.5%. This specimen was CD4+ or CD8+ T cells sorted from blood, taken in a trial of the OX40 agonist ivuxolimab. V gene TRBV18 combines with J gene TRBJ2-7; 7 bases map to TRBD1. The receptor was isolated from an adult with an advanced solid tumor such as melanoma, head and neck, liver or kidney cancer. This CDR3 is CASSGTEPYEQYF. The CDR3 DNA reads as TGTGCCAGCTCGGGGACAGAACCCTACGAGCAGTACTTC.